This TCR beta chain was sequenced for a study of T cells in Graves' hyperthyroidism and ophthalmopathy. This CDR3 is built from 15 residues. V dropped 0 bases and J dropped 1 base, with 11 bases sitting between them. Germline loops: CDR1 DFQATT, CDR2 SNEGSKA (reference sequence). Participants, patients aged 18 to 65, had newly diagnosed hyperthyroidism with a duration under 2 months. In its sample, this clonotype was seen many times. Its antigen remains unidentified. Amplified TCR beta CDR3 regions derived from RNA transcripts. HTBI primers were used for first-round RT-PCR of the TCR CDR3. TCRdb reprocessed the multiplex PCR reads with MiXCR, giving one entry per CDR3 protein. The repertoire consists of fewer than 350,000 distinct CDR3 sequences, with around 15% occurring once and the leading ten covering 30%. General study findings and limits: The majority of expanded thyroid clonotypes above 0.001 also appeared in blood.

The receptor was derived from a woman between 45 and 60 years old with Graves' hyperthyroidism that later progressed to Graves' ophthalmopathy. The source material was blood. The rearrangement uses TRBV20-1 and TRBJ2-3; D possibly corresponds to TRBD1 (5 bases). The CDR3 spells CSARDPQGGTDTQYF. The CDR3 DNA reads as TGCAGTGCTAGAGATCCGCAGGGTGGCACAGATACGCAGTATTTT.